The rows below give T cell receptor beta chains drawn from one sample of a study of CD8 T cells in ankylosing spondylitis. TCRdb analysed the 5' RACE reads with MiXCR anew, one entry per CDR3 protein. The repertoire holds 130,000 or so distinct CDR3 sequences, with more than 9.5% as singletons. The material sequenced was blood, either unsorted or a sorted T cell fraction (not recorded which). The receptors were sampled from a female donor with ankylosing spondylitis or in good health (not recorded which). Both conserved end residues are part of each CDR3. Fields, in order: clone size, V gene, J gene, D gene, CDR3 DNA, CDR3 protein. A D gene is named only where the DNA matches it firmly. Size is omitted from some rows. Given values are once, few, many or a class for expanded clones.

abundance: many
v_gene: TRBV20-1
j_gene: TRBJ2-7
d_gene: TRBD2
CDR3nt: TGCAGTGCTAGACTCCTAGCGGGAGGCCACGAGCAGTACTTC
CDR3aa: CSARLLAGGHEQYF

abundance: many
v_gene: TRBV4-1
j_gene: TRBJ1-2
d_gene: -
CDR3nt: TGCGCCAGCAGCCAAGAGGGCAGGGGATTGAAAGGCTACACCTTC
CDR3aa: CASSQEGRGLKGYTF

abundance: many
v_gene: TRBV5-1
j_gene: TRBJ2-7
d_gene: -
CDR3nt: TGCGCCAGCAGCCCAGACGGATCCTACGAGCAGTACTTC
CDR3aa: CASSPDGSYEQYF

abundance: few
v_gene: TRBV7-3
j_gene: TRBJ2-2
d_gene: -
CDR3nt: TGTGCCAGCAGCTTAACCCTGACAGCCACAAACACCGGGGAGCTGTTTTTT
CDR3aa: CASSLTLTATNTGELFF

abundance: many
v_gene: TRBV3-1
j_gene: TRBJ2-3
d_gene: -
CDR3nt: TGTGCCAGCAGCCGCATGGAGGGGAGCGTAGGAGATACGCAGTATTTT
CDR3aa: CASSRMEGSVGDTQYF

abundance: -
v_gene: TRBV29-1
j_gene: TRBJ2-2
d_gene: -
CDR3nt: TGCAGCGTTGGGATACGGGCCGGGGAGCTGTTTTTT
CDR3aa: CSVGIRAGELFF

abundance: many
v_gene: TRBV6-4
j_gene: TRBJ2-1
d_gene: TRBD2
CDR3nt: TGTGCCAGCAGTGACGTCGTAGCGGGACTCAATGAGCAGTTCTTC
CDR3aa: CASSDVVAGLNEQFF

abundance: many
v_gene: TRBV29-1
j_gene: TRBJ2-3
d_gene: -
CDR3nt: TGCAGCGTTGCTTTATGGGGGGCCGGAATAAGCACAGATACGCAGTATTTT
CDR3aa: CSVALWGAGISTDTQYF

abundance: many
v_gene: TRBV20-1
j_gene: TRBJ2-5
d_gene: TRBD1
CDR3nt: TGCAGTGCTACCCAGGGGGACCTCTCCCAAGAGACCCAGTACTTC
CDR3aa: CSATQGDLSQETQYF

abundance: many
v_gene: TRBV24-1
j_gene: TRBJ2-7
d_gene: -
CDR3nt: TGTGCCACCAGTGATCCTAGCGCGACCTACGAGCAGTACTTC
CDR3aa: CATSDPSATYEQYF

abundance: many
v_gene: TRBV5-1
j_gene: TRBJ2-5
d_gene: -
CDR3nt: TGCGCCAGCTCCCTCGACAACCTAGAGACCCAGTACTTC
CDR3aa: CASSLDNLETQYF

abundance: many
v_gene: TRBV5-1
j_gene: TRBJ2-5
d_gene: -
CDR3nt: TGCGCCAGCAGCTTGGGGTCAGGAATGGAGGAGACCCAGTACTTC
CDR3aa: CASSLGSGMEETQYF

abundance: many
v_gene: TRBV12-3/TRBV12-4
j_gene: TRBJ2-7
d_gene: TRBD1
CDR3nt: TGTGCCAGCAGTTTAACAGGGGCGCGTCGCGAGCAGTACTTC
CDR3aa: CASSLTGARREQYF

abundance: few
v_gene: TRBV21-1
j_gene: TRBJ2-2
d_gene: -
CDR3nt: TGTGCCAGCAACCGTAAGCGGGAGGGCCACGGGGAGCTGTTTTTT
CDR3aa: CASNRKREGHGELFF

abundance: many
v_gene: TRBV5-1
j_gene: TRBJ1-2
d_gene: TRBD1
CDR3nt: TGCGCCAGCAGCTTAGGGACAGTAAACTATGGCTACACCTTC
CDR3aa: CASSLGTVNYGYTF

abundance: -
v_gene: TRBV3-1
j_gene: TRBJ2-7
d_gene: -
CDR3nt: TGTGCCAGCAGCTCGCAGCCCGGGTCCTACCAGCAGTACTTC
CDR3aa: CASSSQPGSYQQYF

abundance: many
v_gene: TRBV5-1
j_gene: TRBJ2-7
d_gene: TRBD2
CDR3nt: TGCGCCAGCAGCTTAGGAGCGGGAGCAAACGAGCAGTACTTC
CDR3aa: CASSLGAGANEQYF

abundance: few
v_gene: TRBV2
j_gene: TRBJ2-3
d_gene: TRBD1
CDR3nt: TGTGCCAGCAGTGAAAGGGACAGAAGAACTAGCACAGATACGCAGTATTTT
CDR3aa: CASSERDRRTSTDTQYF

abundance: many
v_gene: TRBV20-1
j_gene: TRBJ2-1
d_gene: -
CDR3nt: TGCAGTGCTAGGCCCCTAGCTTACAATGAGCAGTTCTTC
CDR3aa: CSARPLAYNEQFF

abundance: -
v_gene: TRBV7-9
j_gene: TRBJ2-1
d_gene: -
CDR3nt: TGTGCCAGCTTCGGGCGAGACAGAAGGAATGAGCAGTTCTTC
CDR3aa: CASFGRDRRNEQFF

abundance: many
v_gene: TRBV7-9
j_gene: TRBJ2-6
d_gene: -
CDR3nt: TGTGCCAGCAGCTACCCCCTGAGCTCTGGGGCCAACGTCCTGACTTTC
CDR3aa: CASSYPLSSGANVLTF

abundance: -
v_gene: TRBV20-1
j_gene: TRBJ1-5
d_gene: -
CDR3nt: TGCAGTGCTAGACAGGGTGAGGGTCAGCCCCAGCATTTT
CDR3aa: CSARQGEGQPQHF

abundance: -
v_gene: TRBV28
j_gene: TRBJ1-5
d_gene: TRBD1
CDR3nt: TGTGCCAGTTATCCCCAACGAGGGACAGGGGGAGGTCAGCCCCAGCATTTT
CDR3aa: CASYPQRGTGGGQPQHF

abundance: many
v_gene: TRBV29-1
j_gene: TRBJ1-1
d_gene: -
CDR3nt: TGCAGCGGTGGACACCCGAACACTGAAGCTTTCTTT
CDR3aa: CSGGHPNTEAFF

abundance: many
v_gene: TRBV4-1
j_gene: TRBJ1-2
d_gene: TRBD1
CDR3nt: TGCGCCAGCAGCCAAGATAGTCAGGGGGTCTATGGCTACACCTTC
CDR3aa: CASSQDSQGVYGYTF

abundance: many
v_gene: TRBV20-1
j_gene: TRBJ2-1
d_gene: TRBD1
CDR3nt: TGCAGTGCTAGAGACTCGACAGGGCGCAGCTCCTACAATGAGCAGTTCTTC
CDR3aa: CSARDSTGRSSYNEQFF

abundance: -
v_gene: TRBV28
j_gene: TRBJ1-5
d_gene: -
CDR3nt: TGTGTCAGCACCTGGAGGGGAGCGGGGAGCAATCAGCCCCAGCATTTT
CDR3aa: CVSTWRGAGSNQPQHF

abundance: many
v_gene: TRBV12-3/TRBV12-4
j_gene: TRBJ2-1
d_gene: TRBD1
CDR3nt: TGTGCCAGCAGGCCGACAGGGATCAATGAGCAGTTCTTC
CDR3aa: CASRPTGINEQFF

abundance: many
v_gene: TRBV5-1
j_gene: TRBJ2-1
d_gene: -
CDR3nt: TGCGCCAGCAGCTTGTCTAGAGGGACCTCGTGGAATGAGCAGTTCTTC
CDR3aa: CASSLSRGTSWNEQFF

abundance: many
v_gene: TRBV6-5
j_gene: TRBJ2-3
d_gene: TRBD1
CDR3nt: TGTGCCAGCAGTTACGTGGGACAGGTCCCCCCAGACACAGATACGCAGTATTTT
CDR3aa: CASSYVGQVPPDTDTQYF

abundance: many
v_gene: TRBV6-6
j_gene: TRBJ1-5
d_gene: -
CDR3nt: TGTGCCAGCAGTTACGGATCCAATCAGCCCCAGCATTTT
CDR3aa: CASSYGSNQPQHF

abundance: many
v_gene: TRBV7-6
j_gene: TRBJ1-6
d_gene: -
CDR3nt: TGTGCCAGCAGCTTAGGTCCCAAAAGAGATTCACCCCTCCACTTT
CDR3aa: CASSLGPKRDSPLHF

abundance: many
v_gene: TRBV6-5
j_gene: TRBJ1-3
d_gene: -
CDR3nt: TGTGCCAGCAGTTACCACGGGGGGAGATCTGGAAACACCATATATTTT
CDR3aa: CASSYHGGRSGNTIYF

abundance: few
v_gene: TRBV4-1
j_gene: TRBJ1-4
d_gene: -
CDR3nt: TGCGCCAGCAGCCAAGGGGCAGCCGGCGAAAAACTGTTTTTT
CDR3aa: CASSQGAAGEKLFF

abundance: many
v_gene: TRBV5-1
j_gene: TRBJ2-7
d_gene: TRBD1
CDR3nt: TGCGCCAGCAGCTTGGCCAAGGGGGCTACTATTAACGAGCAGTACTTC
CDR3aa: CASSLAKGATINEQYF

abundance: many
v_gene: TRBV6-1
j_gene: TRBJ1-6
d_gene: TRBD1
CDR3nt: TGTGCCAGCAGGACAGGGTTAGCCTATAATTCACCCCTCCACTTT
CDR3aa: CASRTGLAYNSPLHF

abundance: many
v_gene: TRBV6-1
j_gene: TRBJ2-2
d_gene: TRBD2
CDR3nt: TGTGCCAGCAGCCCACGGGTTAGCGGGGGCACCGGGGAGCTGTTTTTT
CDR3aa: CASSPRVSGGTGELFF

abundance: many
v_gene: TRBV7-8
j_gene: TRBJ1-5
d_gene: -
CDR3nt: TGTGCCAGCAGCTTAGTTGAAGAGCCCCAGCATTTT
CDR3aa: CASSLVEEPQHF

abundance: many
v_gene: TRBV24-1
j_gene: TRBJ2-7
d_gene: -
CDR3nt: TGTGCCACCAGTGATCCTCCTTGGGCCCAGCAGTACTTC
CDR3aa: CATSDPPWAQQYF

abundance: many
v_gene: TRBV20-1
j_gene: TRBJ1-6
d_gene: -
CDR3nt: TGCAGTGCTCAAAGGGGGTCGGATTCACCCCTCCACTTT
CDR3aa: CSAQRGSDSPLHF

abundance: -
v_gene: TRBV28
j_gene: TRBJ2-3
d_gene: TRBD1
CDR3nt: TGTGGCAGCAGTTACGGGACAGGGAAGCTTGCAGATACGCAGTATTTT
CDR3aa: CGSSYGTGKLADTQYF

abundance: many
v_gene: TRBV20-1
j_gene: TRBJ1-2
d_gene: TRBD1
CDR3nt: TGCAGTGCTAGAGTCGGGACAGGGAATTATGGCTACACCTTC
CDR3aa: CSARVGTGNYGYTF

abundance: many
v_gene: TRBV11-2
j_gene: TRBJ1-1
d_gene: -
CDR3nt: TGTGCCAGCAGCTCACTACCTGAGAACACTGAAGCTTTCTTT
CDR3aa: CASSSLPENTEAFF

abundance: many
v_gene: TRBV5-1
j_gene: TRBJ1-1
d_gene: TRBD1
CDR3nt: TGCGCCAGCAGCTACCGACAGGGAAGTTTCGACACTGAAGCTTTCTTT
CDR3aa: CASSYRQGSFDTEAFF

abundance: many
v_gene: TRBV20-1
j_gene: TRBJ2-5
d_gene: -
CDR3nt: TGCAGTGCTAGAGATCTAGGACGAGAGACCCAGTACTTC
CDR3aa: CSARDLGRETQYF

abundance: many
v_gene: TRBV7-9
j_gene: TRBJ2-7
d_gene: -
CDR3nt: TGTGCCAGCAGCTTAGGGCCCCCGGGTCTCGACTACGAGCAGTACTTC
CDR3aa: CASSLGPPGLDYEQYF